Here is one T cell receptor beta chain with its context. Its cognate antigen is unknown. Healthy bone marrow donors made up the donor group. This sample was taken from a study of cytomegalovirus exposure and HLA in healthy donors. Study findings and constraints: In vitro assays verified that three CMV-associated chains recognized CMV antigens specifically. Relative to equally common others, HLA-associated TCR beta chains showed greater clonal expansion in a later analysis.

Primers included in the PCR were 60 Vbeta and 13 Jbeta primers. Authors' analysis steps: A later analysis tallied about 80 million unique TCR beta chains, 9 million to 12 million of them shared. The assay was immunoSEQ multiplex PCR, and TCRdb's table has in-frame clones only and misses some. The DNA gave D and trimming, while V, J and clone size come from that table. Among under 200,000 clones listed, about 75% were seen once. Germline CDR1 reads MNHNS; CDR2 reads SASEGT. The CDR3 runs to 13 residues. The germline V and J ends were trimmed by 5 bases and 7 bases, with 12 bases remaining between them.

The chain is built from TRBV6-1 and TRBJ1-5; perhaps TRBD1 as D (6 bases). The source of this sequence is a man aged 45-60 years in good health and CMV-seropositive. The sample taken for sequencing was PBMCs. CDR3 in amino acids: CASSFGGSQPQHF. The CDR3, as DNA: TGTGCCAGCAGTTTTGGGGGCAGCCAGCCCCAGCATTTT.